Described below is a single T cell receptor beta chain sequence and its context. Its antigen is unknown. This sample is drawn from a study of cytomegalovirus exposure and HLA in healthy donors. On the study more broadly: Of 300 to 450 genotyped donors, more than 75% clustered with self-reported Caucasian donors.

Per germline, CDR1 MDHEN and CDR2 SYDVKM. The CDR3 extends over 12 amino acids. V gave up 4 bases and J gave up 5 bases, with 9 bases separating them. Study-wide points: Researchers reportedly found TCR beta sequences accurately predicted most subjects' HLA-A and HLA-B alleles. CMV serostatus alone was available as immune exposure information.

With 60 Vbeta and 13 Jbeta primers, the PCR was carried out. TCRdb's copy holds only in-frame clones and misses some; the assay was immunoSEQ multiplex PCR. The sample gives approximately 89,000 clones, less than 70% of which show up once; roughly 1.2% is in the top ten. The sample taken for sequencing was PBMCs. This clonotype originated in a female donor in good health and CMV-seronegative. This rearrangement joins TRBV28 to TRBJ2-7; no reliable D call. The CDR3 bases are TGTGCCAGCAGTTCGTCCCCGGACGAGCAGTACTTC. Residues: CASSSSPDEQYF.